The source of this TCR beta chain is a study of shared clonotypes between healthy human individuals. Study information: Aged between 18 and 49, the donors were a couple of women and a few men.

As originally analysed: Junction-only immunoSEQ data arrived without quality scores, meaning filtering differed. The repertoire was sequenced with immunoSEQ multiplex PCR; TCRdb's copy has only in-frame clones and lacks some. V, J and clone size were drawn from that table, and D and trimming were deduced from the DNA. The data hold roughly 2.4 million clones, with around 95% observed a single time. Turning to this clone: The antigen remains unidentified.

The CDR3 has 13 amino acids. The V segment lost 8 bases and the J segment 7 bases; nucleotides outside the gene matches: 11. Per the germline V gene, CDR1 is MNHNS and CDR2 is SASEGT. Study-wide points: Naive subsets typically showed greater estimated richness than memory subsets. Lower generation probabilities were found for non-shared clonotypes than for those shared by all four donors.

This chain uses TRBV6-1 with TRBJ2-7, with 7 bases aligning to TRBD1. Sequencing used naive CD4+ T cells sorted from blood. Subset of the sample: CD45RA+ positively selected. This sequence originates from a man aged 18 to 30 in good health. CDR3 in amino acids: CASALTGLAEQYF. For the CDR3, the DNA is TGTGCCAGCGCACTGACAGGGCTCGCGGAGCAGTACTTC.